These T cell receptor beta chains were read from a single sample in a study of T cell responses to AZD1222 COVID-19 vaccine. The table came from immunoSEQ multiplex PCR; TCRdb's copy has only in-frame clones and leaves some out. Among about 130,000 clones, around 90% were seen once, and the ten largest hold over 5%. Sequences were derived from peripheral blood, sampled 28 days after the second AZD1222 dose. These receptors were collected from an adult who received the AZD1222 COVID-19 vaccine. CDR3s include the opening cysteine and the closing phenylalanine or tryptophan. Each record gives: D gene, J gene, CDR3 length, V gene, CDR3 DNA, CDR3 protein. A D gene is named only where the DNA matches it firmly.

D gene: TRBD2; J gene: TRBJ2-1; CDR3 length: 17; V gene: TRBV5-1; CDR3 DNA: TGCGCCAGCAGCACTCAACCACTAGCGGGCCTTTACAATGAGCAGTTCTTC; CDR3 protein: CASSTQPLAGLYNEQFF
D gene: TRBD1; J gene: TRBJ2-5; CDR3 length: 12; V gene: TRBV7-3; CDR3 DNA: TGTGCCAGCAGCTCAGGGGGTGAGACCCAGTACTTC; CDR3 protein: CASSSGGETQYF
D gene: NA; J gene: TRBJ2-3; CDR3 length: 14; V gene: TRBV7-2; CDR3 DNA: TGTGCCAGCAGCATGCAGGGGATCGGAGATACGCAGTATTTT; CDR3 protein: CASSMQGIGDTQYF
D gene: NA; J gene: TRBJ1-6; CDR3 length: 13; V gene: TRBV18; CDR3 DNA: TGTGCCAGCTCACAGGGTTCGGGTTCACCCCTCCACTTT; CDR3 protein: CASSQGSGSPLHF
D gene: TRBD2; J gene: TRBJ2-7; CDR3 length: 15; V gene: TRBV24-1; CDR3 DNA: TGTGCCACCAGTGTCCAGCGGGACCCACCCTACGAGCAGTACTTC; CDR3 protein: CATSVQRDPPYEQYF
D gene: NA; J gene: TRBJ1-4; CDR3 length: 17; V gene: TRBV18; CDR3 DNA: TGTGCCAGCTCACCACCGACCGAGGGTGGATTTAATGAAAAACTGTTTTTT; CDR3 protein: CASSPPTEGGFNEKLFF
D gene: NA; J gene: TRBJ1-5; CDR3 length: 15; V gene: TRBV28; CDR3 DNA: TGTGCCAGCACCTCCCACGGGGGTAGCAATCAGCCCCAGCATTTT; CDR3 protein: CASTSHGGSNQPQHF
D gene: TRBD1; J gene: TRBJ2-6; CDR3 length: 17; V gene: TRBV5-5; CDR3 DNA: TGTGCCAGCGGAAGGACAGGGCAGTCCTCTGGGGCCAACGTCCTGACTTTC; CDR3 protein: CASGRTGQSSGANVLTF
D gene: NA; J gene: TRBJ2-1; CDR3 length: 13; V gene: TRBV28; CDR3 DNA: TGTGCCAGCAGTGAGGACAGCTACAATGAGCAGTTCTTC; CDR3 protein: CASSEDSYNEQFF
D gene: TRBD1; J gene: TRBJ1-2; CDR3 length: 16; V gene: TRBV5-6; CDR3 DNA: TGTGCCAGCAGCTTGGAGGGACAGGGGACTCCCTATGGCTACACCTTC; CDR3 protein: CASSLEGQGTPYGYTF
D gene: NA; J gene: TRBJ2-1; CDR3 length: 15; V gene: TRBV11-2; CDR3 DNA: TGTGCCAGCAGCCCGACGGTACTATACGGCAATGAGCAGTTCTTC; CDR3 protein: CASSPTVLYGNEQFF
D gene: NA; J gene: TRBJ2-5; CDR3 length: 16; V gene: TRBV6-5; CDR3 DNA: TGTGCCAGCAGTTCAGCCCACAATCCCGTCCAAGAGACCCAGTACTTC; CDR3 protein: CASSSAHNPVQETQYF
D gene: NA; J gene: TRBJ2-1; CDR3 length: 15; V gene: TRBV28; CDR3 DNA: TGTGCCAGCAGTTTTTCCGGACGGATGTACAATGAGCAGTTCTTC; CDR3 protein: CASSFSGRMYNEQFF
D gene: TRBD2; J gene: TRBJ2-1; CDR3 length: 14; V gene: TRBV30; CDR3 DNA: TGTGCCTGGACGGATGGTAGCGGGTACAATGAGCAGTTCTTC; CDR3 protein: CAWTDGSGYNEQFF
D gene: TRBD1; J gene: TRBJ1-2; CDR3 length: 15; V gene: TRBV19; CDR3 DNA: TGTGCCAGCAGGGGGGCCCTCCCTAAGGACTATGGCTACACCTTC; CDR3 protein: CASRGALPKDYGYTF
D gene: NA; J gene: TRBJ2-7; CDR3 length: 12; V gene: TRBV2; CDR3 DNA: TGTGCCACCCAAGAGACGGGCCGCGAGCAGTACTTC; CDR3 protein: CATQETGREQYF
D gene: TRBD1; J gene: TRBJ2-3; CDR3 length: 16; V gene: TRBV3-1/TRBV3-2; CDR3 DNA: TGTGCCAGCAGCCAAGATCCGGCAGGGGGTCCAGATACGCAGTATTTT; CDR3 protein: CASSQDPAGGPDTQYF
D gene: TRBD1; J gene: TRBJ1-4; CDR3 length: 16; V gene: TRBV7-2; CDR3 DNA: TGTGCCAGCAGCTTAGTTATTGCAGGGGGCTTAGAAAAACTGTTTTTT; CDR3 protein: CASSLVIAGGLEKLFF